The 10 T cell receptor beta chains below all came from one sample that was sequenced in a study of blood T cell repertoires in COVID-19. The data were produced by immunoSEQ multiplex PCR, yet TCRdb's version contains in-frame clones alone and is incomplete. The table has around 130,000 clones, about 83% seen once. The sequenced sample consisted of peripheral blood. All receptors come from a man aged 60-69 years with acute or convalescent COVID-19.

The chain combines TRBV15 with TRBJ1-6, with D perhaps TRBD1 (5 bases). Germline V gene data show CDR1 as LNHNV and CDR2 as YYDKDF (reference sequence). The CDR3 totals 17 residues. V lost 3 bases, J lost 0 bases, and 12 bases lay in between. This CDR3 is CATSSGHQSSYNSPLHF. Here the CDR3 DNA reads TGTGCCACCAGCAGTGGACACCAGAGCTCCTATAATTCACCCCTCCACTTT.

The CDR3 is CASSWDRGKEQYF. CDR3 nucleotide sequence: TGTGCCAGCAGCTGGGACAGGGGGAAGGAGCAGTACTTC. The chain is built from TRBV5-4 and TRBJ2-7; 11 nucleotides align to TRBD1. The ends lost 3 bases at V and 7 bases at J; junction bases unmatched: 3. The germline V gene has CDR1 SGHNT and CDR2 YYREEE (reference sequence). The CDR3 spans 13 residues.

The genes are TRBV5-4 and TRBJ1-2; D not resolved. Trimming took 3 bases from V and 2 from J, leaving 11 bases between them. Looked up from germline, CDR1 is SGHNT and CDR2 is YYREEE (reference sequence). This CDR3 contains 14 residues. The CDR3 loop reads CASSSQLQNYGYTF. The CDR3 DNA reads TGTGCCAGCAGCTCACAGCTCCAGAACTATGGCTACACCTTC.

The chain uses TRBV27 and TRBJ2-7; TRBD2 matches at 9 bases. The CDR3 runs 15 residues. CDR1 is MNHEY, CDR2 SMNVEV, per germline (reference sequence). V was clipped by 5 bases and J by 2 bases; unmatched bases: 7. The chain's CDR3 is CASSLRVAGAYEQYF. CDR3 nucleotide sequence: TGTGCCAGCAGTCTCCGCGTAGCGGGAGCCTACGAGCAGTACTTC.

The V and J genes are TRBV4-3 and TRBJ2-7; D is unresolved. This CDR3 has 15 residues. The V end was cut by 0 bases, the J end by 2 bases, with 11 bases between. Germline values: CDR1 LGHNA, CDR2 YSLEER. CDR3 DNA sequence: TGCGCCAGCAGCCAAGATAGGAGCTTTACCTACGAGCAGTACTTC. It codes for CASSQDRSFTYEQYF.

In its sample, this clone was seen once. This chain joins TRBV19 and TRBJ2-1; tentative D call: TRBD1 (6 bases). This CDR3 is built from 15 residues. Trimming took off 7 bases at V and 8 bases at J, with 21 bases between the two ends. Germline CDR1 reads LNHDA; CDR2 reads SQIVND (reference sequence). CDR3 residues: CASTPSDARGDEQFF. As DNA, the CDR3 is TGTGCCAGTACCCCGTCGGATGCCAGGGGCGATGAGCAGTTCTTC. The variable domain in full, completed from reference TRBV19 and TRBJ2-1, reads DGGITQSPKYLFRKEGQNVTLSCEQNLNHDAMYWYRQDPGQGLRLIYYSQIVNDFQKGDIAEGYSVSREKKESFPLTVTSAQKNPTAFYLCASTPSDARGDEQFFGPGTRLTVL.

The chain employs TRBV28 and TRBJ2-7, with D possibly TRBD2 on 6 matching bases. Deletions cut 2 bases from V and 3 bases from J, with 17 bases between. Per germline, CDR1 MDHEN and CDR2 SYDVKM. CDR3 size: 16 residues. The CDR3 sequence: CASSLGGADLLYEQYF. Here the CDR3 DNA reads TGTGCCAGCAGTTTAGGAGGGGCTGACTTACTCTACGAGCAGTACTTC.

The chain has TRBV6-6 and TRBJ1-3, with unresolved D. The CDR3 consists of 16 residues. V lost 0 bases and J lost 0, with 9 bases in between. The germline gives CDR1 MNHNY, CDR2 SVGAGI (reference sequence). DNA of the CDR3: TGTGCCAGCAGTTACTCGTTCCCCAGCTCTGGAAACACCATATATTTT. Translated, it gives CASSYSFPSSGNTIYF.

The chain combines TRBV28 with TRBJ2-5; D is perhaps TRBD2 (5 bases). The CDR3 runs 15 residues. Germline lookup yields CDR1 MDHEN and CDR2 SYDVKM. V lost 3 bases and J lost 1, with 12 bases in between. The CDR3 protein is CASSLLAGVQETQYF. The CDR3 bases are TGTGCCAGCAGTTTGTTGGCGGGCGTCCAAGAGACCCAGTACTTC.

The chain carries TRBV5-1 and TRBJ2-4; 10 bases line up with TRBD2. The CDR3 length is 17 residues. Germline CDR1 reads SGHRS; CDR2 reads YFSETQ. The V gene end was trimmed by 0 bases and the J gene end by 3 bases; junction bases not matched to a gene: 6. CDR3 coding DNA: TGCGCCAGCAGCTTGGAGGGTAGCGGGAGGATCAAAAACATTCAGTACTTC. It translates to CASSLEGSGRIKNIQYF.